This T cell receptor (beta chain) was sequenced in a study of blood T cell repertoires in COVID-19. Study as a whole: Acute and convalescent COVID-19 samples came from the United States, Italy and Spain. Sample material is recorded as cDNA or gDNA derived from T cells, B-cell-depleted T cells, or PBMCs.

V dropped 2 bases and J dropped 5 bases, with 7 bases sitting between them. The CDR3 contains 14 residues. CDR1 and CDR2 from the germline V gene are KGHSH and LQKENI. Methods used by the authors: Using reference gene primer amplification, nucleated cell counts were estimated. The protocol was immunoSEQ multiplex PCR, while the TCRdb copy is restricted to in-frame clones and leaves out a portion. V, J and clone size were drawn from that table, and D and trimming were deduced from the DNA. The sample lists about 150,000 clones, 65% to 85% occurring once. As regards this clone: Distinct nucleotide sequences in the sample also encode this CDR3.

Sequenced input: peripheral blood. The V call is TRBV18, the J call TRBJ1-6; D remains unclear. This TCR was recovered from a man between 65 and 85 years old with active or convalescent COVID-19. In DNA form, the CDR3 reads TGTGCCAGCTCACCAAGGACTGATAATTCACCCCTCCACTTT. Translating gives CASSPRTDNSPLHF.